This paragraph reports one T cell receptor (beta chain). The antigen this receptor binds is unknown. Base-call qualities are not available, and no considerably larger clone is one nucleotide away. The source of the sample is a study of blood T cell repertoires in COVID-19 (TCRdb year 2020). Background for the entire study: Samples from collaborators originated in the United States, Italy and Spain and spanned both the acute and convalescent phases of COVID-19. The material from the prospective study consisted of cDNA or gDNA derived from T cells, B-cell-depleted T cells, or PBMCs. Subjects who had been exposed to COVID-19, were actively infected with it, or had recovered from it provided the deeply sampled blood TCRbeta repertoires that made up the dataset. The repertoires were made available in a free public database intended to serve as a resource for research on the immune response to SARS-CoV-2. The samples were drawn from the first 160 participants of the ongoing ImmuneRACE study and from under 1,500 subjects provided by 6 global collaborators. Nearly every sample came with metadata listing a de-identified subject ID, COVID-19 status, age in years and sex. Where HLA class I and class II types were available, the types were taken from metadata supplied by the sample provider, not from assay-based typing. The full study reports these points: How much clinical and demographic metadata was included differed by source and by participant, and the metadata was provided uncurated.

V is shortened by 7 bases, J by 0 bases, and the region joining them spans 13 bases. The CDR3 numbers 15 residues from cysteine through phenylalanine. Just CDR3 DNA is preserved here, 45 bases in frame from base 1. Per the germline V gene, SGHNT is the CDR1 and YENEEA is the CDR2. Each collaborating institution followed its own protocols to collect whole blood in K2EDTA tubes. For TCRbeta analysis, collaborators shipped samples in one of three forms: frozen whole blood, isolated PBMCs, or DNA extracted from either of those sample types. TCRbeta CDR3 regions were amplified from genomic DNA using the immunoSEQ Assay, a bias-controlled multiplex PCR. As for the authors' bioinformatics: The number of nucleated cells in each sample was estimated from the amplification of reference gene primers within the assay. To quantify the absolute abundance of each unique TCRbeta CDR3 rearrangement, sequence reads were collapsed and filtered. For each sample, productive Simpson clonality was calculated as the square root of Simpson's diversity index over productive rearrangements. Held by TCRdb, this immuneACCESS table contains in-frame sequences only and omits some clones. Under half of the omission traces to an unresolved V gene where checked; the cause of the rest is unknown. That table is the source of V, J and clone size, and D and trimming were worked out from the DNA. The sample has fewer than 40,000 clones on record, 78% of them singletons. Of the sample, 33% falls within the top ten clones.

The TCR sequence derives from a man in his sixties with acute or convalescent COVID-19. In this chain, TRBV11-3 is recombined with TRBJ2-1; the D region possibly corresponds to TRBD2 (6 bases align). Material for sequencing was peripheral blood. The CDR3 region: CASTPGGSSYNEQFF. The DNA reads TGTGCCAGCACCCCTGGGGGGAGCTCCTACAATGAGCAGTTCTTC.